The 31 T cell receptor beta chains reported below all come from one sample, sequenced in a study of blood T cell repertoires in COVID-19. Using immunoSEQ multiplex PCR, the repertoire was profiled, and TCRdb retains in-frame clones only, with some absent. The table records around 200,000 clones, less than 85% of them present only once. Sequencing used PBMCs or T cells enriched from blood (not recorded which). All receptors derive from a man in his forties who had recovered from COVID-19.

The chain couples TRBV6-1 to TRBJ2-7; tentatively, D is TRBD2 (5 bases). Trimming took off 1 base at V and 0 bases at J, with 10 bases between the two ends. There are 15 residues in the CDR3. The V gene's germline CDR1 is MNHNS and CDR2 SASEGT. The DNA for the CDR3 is TGTGCCAGCAGTGAAGGATCCGGGGTCTCCTACGAGCAGTACTTC. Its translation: CASSEGSGVSYEQYF.

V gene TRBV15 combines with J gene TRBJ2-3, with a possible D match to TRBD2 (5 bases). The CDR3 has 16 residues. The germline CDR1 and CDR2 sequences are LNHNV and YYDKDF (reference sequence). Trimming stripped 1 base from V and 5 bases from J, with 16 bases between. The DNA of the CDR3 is TGTGCCACCAGCAGAGGTAGCGAGCCAATGGGAGATACGCAGTATTTT. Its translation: CATSRGSEPMGDTQYF.

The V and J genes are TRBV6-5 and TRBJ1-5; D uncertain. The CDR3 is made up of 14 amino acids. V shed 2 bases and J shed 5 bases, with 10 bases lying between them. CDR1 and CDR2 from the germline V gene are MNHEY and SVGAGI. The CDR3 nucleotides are TGTGCCAGCAGTTACGACCCGGGGTATCAGCCCCAGCATTTT. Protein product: CASSYDPGYQPQHF.

CDR3 bases: TGTGCCAGCAGCGGGACTTCCAAAGAGACCCAGTACTTC. Its protein product is CASSGTSKETQYF. V usage is TRBV3-1 (or the pseudogene TRBV3-2) and J usage is TRBJ2-5; possibly TRBD2 for D (6 bases). V lost 5 bases and J 3 bases, leaving 10 bases between the germline ends. The CDR3 has 13 amino acids. Germline V gene lookup returns CDR1 LGHDT and CDR2 YNNKEL (reference sequence).

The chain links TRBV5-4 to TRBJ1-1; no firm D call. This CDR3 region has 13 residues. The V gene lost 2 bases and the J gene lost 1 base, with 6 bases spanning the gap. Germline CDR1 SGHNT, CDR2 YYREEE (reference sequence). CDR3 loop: CASSLGGNTEAFF. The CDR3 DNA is TGTGCCAGCAGCTTAGGAGGGAACACTGAAGCTTTCTTT.

The CDR3 sequence: CASSTRVEYGYTF. The CDR3 coding sequence is TGTGCCAGCAGTACCAGGGTGGAGTATGGCTACACCTTC. This rearrangement joins TRBV6-5 to TRBJ1-2; TRBD1 is a possible D gene (5 bases). Trimming cost V 5 bases and J 5 bases, with 12 bases left between them. In germline, CDR1 is MNHEY, CDR2 SVGAGI. This CDR3 has 13 amino acids.

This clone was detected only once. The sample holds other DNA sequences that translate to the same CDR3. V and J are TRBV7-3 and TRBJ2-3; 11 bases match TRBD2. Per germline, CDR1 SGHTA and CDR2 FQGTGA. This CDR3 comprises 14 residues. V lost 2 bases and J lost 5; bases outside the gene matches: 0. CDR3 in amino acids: CASSLGTSGDTQYF. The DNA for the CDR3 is TGTGCCAGCAGCTTAGGGACTAGCGGAGATACGCAGTATTTT.

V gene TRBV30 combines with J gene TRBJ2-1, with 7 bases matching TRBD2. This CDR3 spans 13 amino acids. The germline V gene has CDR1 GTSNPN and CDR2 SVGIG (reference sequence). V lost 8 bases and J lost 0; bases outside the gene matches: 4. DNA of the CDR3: TGTGCCCGAGCGGGAAGCTCCTACAATGAGCAGTTCTTC. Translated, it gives CARAGSSYNEQFF.

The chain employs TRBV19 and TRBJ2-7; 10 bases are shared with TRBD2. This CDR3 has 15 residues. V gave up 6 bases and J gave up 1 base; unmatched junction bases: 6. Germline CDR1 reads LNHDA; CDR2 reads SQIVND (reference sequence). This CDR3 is CASSFSGRTSYEQYF. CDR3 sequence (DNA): TGTGCCAGTAGCTTTAGCGGGAGGACTTCCTACGAGCAGTACTTC.

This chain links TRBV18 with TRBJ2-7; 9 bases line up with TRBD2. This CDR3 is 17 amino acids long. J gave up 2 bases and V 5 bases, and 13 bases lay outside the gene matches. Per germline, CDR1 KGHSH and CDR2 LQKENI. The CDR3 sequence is CASSLDRQTSGAYEQYF. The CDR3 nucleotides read TGTGCCAGCTCATTGGACCGACAGACTAGCGGAGCCTACGAGCAGTACTTC.

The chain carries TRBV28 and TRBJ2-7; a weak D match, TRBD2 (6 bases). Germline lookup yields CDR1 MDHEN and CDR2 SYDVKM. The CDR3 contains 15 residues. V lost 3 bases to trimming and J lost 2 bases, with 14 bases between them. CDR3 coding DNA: TGTGCCAGCAGTTTTGGGCGGAGGGGACCCTACGAGCAGTACTTC. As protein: CASSFGRRGPYEQYF.

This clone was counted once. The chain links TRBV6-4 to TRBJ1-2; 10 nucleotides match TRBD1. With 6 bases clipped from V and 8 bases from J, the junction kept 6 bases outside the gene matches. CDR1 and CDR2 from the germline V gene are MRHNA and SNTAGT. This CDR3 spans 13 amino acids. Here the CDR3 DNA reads TGTGCCAGCAGCCACGGACAGGGGGACGGCTACACCTTC. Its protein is CASSHGQGDGYTF.

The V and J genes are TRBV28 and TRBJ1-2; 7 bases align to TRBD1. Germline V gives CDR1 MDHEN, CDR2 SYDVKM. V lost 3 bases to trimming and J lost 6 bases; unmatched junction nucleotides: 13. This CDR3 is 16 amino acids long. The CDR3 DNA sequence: TGTGCCAGCAGTTTGCTGCCGGTGCAGGGGGGCGATGGCTACACCTTC. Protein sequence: CASSLLPVQGGDGYTF.

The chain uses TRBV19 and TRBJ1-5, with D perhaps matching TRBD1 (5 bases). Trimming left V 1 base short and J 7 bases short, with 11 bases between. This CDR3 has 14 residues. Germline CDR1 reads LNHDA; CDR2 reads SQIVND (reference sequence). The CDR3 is CASSIAGGGQPQHF. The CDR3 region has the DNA TGTGCCAGTAGTATAGCCGGGGGTGGACAGCCCCAGCATTTT.

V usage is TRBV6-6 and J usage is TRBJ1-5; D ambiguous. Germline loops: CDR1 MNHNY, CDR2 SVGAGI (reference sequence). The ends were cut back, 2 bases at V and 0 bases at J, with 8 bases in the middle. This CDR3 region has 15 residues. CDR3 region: CASSYIRGSNQPQHF. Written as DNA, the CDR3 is TGTGCCAGCAGTTACATTCGGGGTAGCAATCAGCCCCAGCATTTT.

This chain's CDR3 is CSVLLVLNTEAFF. The CDR3 bases are TGCAGCGTCCTATTGGTATTGAACACTGAAGCTTTCTTT. This chain links TRBV29-1 with TRBJ1-1; no definite D call. Trimming took 6 bases from V and 0 from J, leaving 11 bases between them. The CDR3 consists of 13 residues. Germline V lookup: CDR1 SQVTM, CDR2 ANQGSEA.

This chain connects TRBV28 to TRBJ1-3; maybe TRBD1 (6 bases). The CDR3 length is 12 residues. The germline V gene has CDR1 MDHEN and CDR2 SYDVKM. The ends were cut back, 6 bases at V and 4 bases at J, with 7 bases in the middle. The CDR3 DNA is TGTGCCAGCAGGGGGGCGGGAAACACCATATATTTT. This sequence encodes CASRGAGNTIYF.

Here the CDR3 DNA reads TGTGCCACCAGCCAAAGCCCCATTGAAGAAGAGACCCAGTACTTC. It is translated as CATSQSPIEEETQYF. This chain uses TRBV15 with TRBJ2-5; D uncertain. The germline CDR1 and CDR2 sequences are LNHNV and YYDKDF (reference sequence). The CDR3 totals 15 residues. Deletions cut 5 bases from V and 3 bases from J, with 16 bases between.

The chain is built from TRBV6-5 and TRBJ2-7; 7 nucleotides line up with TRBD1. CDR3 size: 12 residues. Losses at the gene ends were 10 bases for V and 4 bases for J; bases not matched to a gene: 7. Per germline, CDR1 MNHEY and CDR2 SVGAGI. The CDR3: CATTRTGYEQYF. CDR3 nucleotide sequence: TGTGCCACTACGAGGACAGGTTACGAGCAGTACTTC.

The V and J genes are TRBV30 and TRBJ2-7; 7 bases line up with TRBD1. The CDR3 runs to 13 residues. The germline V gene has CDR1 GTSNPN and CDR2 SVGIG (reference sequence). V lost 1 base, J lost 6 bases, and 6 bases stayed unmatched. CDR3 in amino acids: CAWSETGVPEQYF. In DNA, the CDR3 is TGTGCCTGGAGTGAAACAGGGGTACCCGAGCAGTACTTC.

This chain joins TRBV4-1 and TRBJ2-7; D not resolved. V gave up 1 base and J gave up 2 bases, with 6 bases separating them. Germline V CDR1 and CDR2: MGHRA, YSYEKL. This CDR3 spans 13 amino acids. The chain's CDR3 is CASSQGTTYEQYF. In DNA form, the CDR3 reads TGCGCCAGCAGCCAAGGTACTACCTACGAGCAGTACTTC.

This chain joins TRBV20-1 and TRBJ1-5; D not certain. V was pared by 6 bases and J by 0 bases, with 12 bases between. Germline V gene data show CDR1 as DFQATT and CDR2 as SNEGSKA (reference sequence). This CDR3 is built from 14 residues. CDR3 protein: CSASGEFSNQPQHF. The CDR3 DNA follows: TGCAGTGCCAGTGGGGAGTTTAGCAATCAGCCCCAGCATTTT.

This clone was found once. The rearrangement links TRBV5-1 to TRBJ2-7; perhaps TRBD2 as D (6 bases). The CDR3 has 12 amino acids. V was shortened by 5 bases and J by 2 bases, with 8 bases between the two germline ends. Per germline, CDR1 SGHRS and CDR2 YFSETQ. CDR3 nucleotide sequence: TGCGCCAGCAGTCGGGGGACCTACGAGCAGTACTTC. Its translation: CASSRGTYEQYF.

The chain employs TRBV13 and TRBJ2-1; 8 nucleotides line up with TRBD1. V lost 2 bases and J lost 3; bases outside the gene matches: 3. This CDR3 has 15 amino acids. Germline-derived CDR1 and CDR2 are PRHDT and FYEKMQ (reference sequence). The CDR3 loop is CASSLHGQGYNEQFF. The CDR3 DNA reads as TGTGCCAGCAGCTTACATGGACAGGGCTACAATGAGCAGTTCTTC.

The CDR3 coding sequence is TGCAGTGCTAGTAGGTCCCTGGGGAGCTCCTATAATTCACCCCTCCACTTT. It specifies CSASRSLGSSYNSPLHF. V gene TRBV20-1 combines with J gene TRBJ1-6; the D is unclear. Germline V gives CDR1 DFQATT, CDR2 SNEGSKA (reference sequence). The CDR3 totals 17 residues. The V end was cut by 3 bases, the J end by 0 bases, with 15 bases between.

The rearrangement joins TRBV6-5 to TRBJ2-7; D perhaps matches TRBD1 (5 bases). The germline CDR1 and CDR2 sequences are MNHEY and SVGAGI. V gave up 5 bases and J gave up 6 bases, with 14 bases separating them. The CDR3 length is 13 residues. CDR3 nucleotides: TGTGCCAGCAGTACCCAGGGTGTTGCCGAGCAGTACTTC. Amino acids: CASSTQGVAEQYF.

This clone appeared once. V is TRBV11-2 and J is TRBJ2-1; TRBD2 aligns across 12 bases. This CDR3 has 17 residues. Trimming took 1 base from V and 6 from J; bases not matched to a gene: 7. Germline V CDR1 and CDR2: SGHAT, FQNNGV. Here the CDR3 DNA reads TGTGCCAGCAGCTTAGGGGCTAGCGGGAGGGCAACCAATGAGCAGTTCTTC. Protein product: CASSLGASGRATNEQFF.

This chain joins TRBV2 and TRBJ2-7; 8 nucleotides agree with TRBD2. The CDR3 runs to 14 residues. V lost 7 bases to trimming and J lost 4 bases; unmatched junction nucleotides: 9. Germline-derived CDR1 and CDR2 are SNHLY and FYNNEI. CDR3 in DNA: TGTGCCAGCACCGACCCGGGACTAGTTTACGAGCAGTACTTC. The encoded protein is CASTDPGLVYEQYF.

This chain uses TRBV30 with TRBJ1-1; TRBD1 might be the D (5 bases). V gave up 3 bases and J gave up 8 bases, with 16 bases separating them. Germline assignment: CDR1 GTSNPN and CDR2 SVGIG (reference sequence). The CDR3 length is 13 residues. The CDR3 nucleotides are TGTGCCTGGAGCGCCTTCAGACAGTCAGAAGCTTTCTTT. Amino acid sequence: CAWSAFRQSEAFF.

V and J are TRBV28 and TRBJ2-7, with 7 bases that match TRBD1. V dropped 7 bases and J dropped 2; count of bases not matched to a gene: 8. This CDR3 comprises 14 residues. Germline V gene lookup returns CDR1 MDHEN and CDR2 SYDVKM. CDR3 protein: CASNEDRTTYEQYF. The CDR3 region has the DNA TGTGCCAGCAACGAGGACAGGACCACCTACGAGCAGTACTTC.

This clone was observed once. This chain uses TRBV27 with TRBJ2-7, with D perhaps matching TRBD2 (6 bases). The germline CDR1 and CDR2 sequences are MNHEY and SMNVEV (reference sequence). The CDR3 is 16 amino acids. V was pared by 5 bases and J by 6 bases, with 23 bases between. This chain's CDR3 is CASSPFSSASRSEQYF. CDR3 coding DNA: TGTGCCAGCAGTCCGTTCTCTAGCGCGAGTCGCAGCGAGCAGTACTTC.